This entry lists 5 T cell receptor beta chains sequenced from one sample in a study of vaccination effects on CD4 cells after COVID-19. Expansion of antigen-specific CD4+ T cells with viral peptide pools was carried out by the ViraFEST assay before sequencing. Upon completion of about 10 days in culture, CD4+ T cells were isolated. SARS-CoV-2 infection was confirmed by PCR in the person between March and December 2020. TCRdb's copy holds only in-frame clones and misses some; the assay was immunoSEQ multiplex PCR. The sample lists 35,000 to 55,000 clones, 60% to 75% occurring once. No antigen has been identified for these receptors. Sample: CD4+ T cells from PBMCs cultured with a peptide pool, taken before COVID-19 vaccination. The source is a human donor who had a prior SARS-CoV-2 infection.

V usage is TRBV27 and J usage is TRBJ2-3; the match to TRBD2 covers 13 bases. Per the germline V gene, CDR1 is MNHEY and CDR2 is SMNVEV (reference sequence). V trimming: 3 bases; J trimming: 5 bases; junction bases outside the gene matches: 5. This CDR3 has 16 amino acids. CDR3 coding DNA: TGTGCCAGCAGTTTTACTAGCGGGAGGGCCAAAGATACGCAGTATTTT. Protein product: CASSFTSGRAKDTQYF.

This clone showed up just once. This rearrangement joins TRBV27 to TRBJ2-1, with 9 bases identical to TRBD2. The CDR3 contains 17 residues. Germline assignment: CDR1 MNHEY and CDR2 SMNVEV (reference sequence). The V and J ends lost 10 bases and 0 bases, in that order; junction bases with no gene match: 13. The CDR3 region has the DNA TGTGCCACCCCTCGGGGACTAGCAGACATCTCCTACAATGAGCAGTTCTTC. It specifies CATPRGLADISYNEQFF.

J is TRBJ2-7 and V is TRBV5-1, with D hard to call. Between the trimmed V and J ends, which lost 0 bases and 3 bases, there was a span of 19 bases. The CDR3 contains 17 residues. Per germline, CDR1 SGHRS and CDR2 YFSETQ. CDR3 residues: CASSLEGLGWGFYEQYF. DNA of the CDR3: TGCGCCAGCAGCTTGGAGGGTCTGGGCTGGGGTTTCTACGAGCAGTACTTC.

The V call is TRBV10-1, the J call TRBJ2-1; the match to TRBD1 covers 8 bases. This CDR3 is 16 amino acids long. Germline CDR1 is WNHNN and CDR2 is SYGVQD (reference sequence). V trimming: 2 bases; J trimming: 1 base; junction bases outside the gene matches: 4. CDR3 in amino acids: CASSEKQGASYNEQFF. The CDR3 DNA reads TGCGCCAGCAGTGAGAAGCAGGGGGCTTCCTACAATGAGCAGTTCTTC.

The rearrangement joins TRBV5-1 to TRBJ2-5, with 8 bases lining up with TRBD1. CDR1 and CDR2 from the germline V gene are SGHRS and YFSETQ. Trimming at V came to 4 bases and at J to 5 bases, leaving 10 bases not matched to a gene. The CDR3 contains 15 residues. The CDR3 sequence is CASSLALTGAETQYF. For the CDR3, the DNA is TGCGCCAGCAGCCTCGCGTTGACAGGGGCCGAGACCCAGTACTTC.